Listed below are T cell receptor beta chains from one sample, sequenced in a study of blood T cell repertoires in COVID-19. Data came from immunoSEQ multiplex PCR; TCRdb stores just in-frame clones and leaves some out. The sample consists of 130,000 or so clones, 70% to 85% of them appearing once. The specimen sequenced was peripheral blood. These TCRs come from a woman aged 70 to 79 with acute or convalescent COVID-19. The CDR3 runs from the conserved cysteine through the conserved F or W. Each record gives: V gene, J gene, CDR3 protein.

V: TRBV7-9; J: TRBJ2-1; CDR3: CAEGRNTDNEQFF
V: TRBV18; J: TRBJ1-1; CDR3: CASSLFTGTTYMNTEAFF
V: TRBV7-8; J: TRBJ2-3; CDR3: CASSLGPAGVTDTQYF
V: TRBV9; J: TRBJ1-1; CDR3: CASSLAAVGTEAFF
V: TRBV24-1; J: TRBJ1-2; CDR3: CATSGGGTTHTSYGYTF
V: TRBV7-9; J: TRBJ2-5; CDR3: CASSQQETQYF
V: TRBV9; J: TRBJ1-2; CDR3: CASSPRREDRGQGYTF
V: TRBV19; J: TRBJ1-3; CDR3: CASSIPRQDSGNTIYF
V: TRBV30; J: TRBJ2-1; CDR3: CAWGGKRGYNEQFF
V: TRBV19; J: TRBJ2-5; CDR3: CASSHPDQRETQYF
V: TRBV5-1; J: TRBJ2-1; CDR3: CASSPFQGSYNEQFF
V: TRBV11-2; J: TRBJ1-2; CDR3: CASSYTGNYGYTF
V: TRBV4-2; J: TRBJ2-5; CDR3: CASSQARTSQETQYF
V: TRBV5-4; J: TRBJ1-1; CDR3: CASSTGTGGRGTEAFF
V: TRBV5-6; J: TRBJ1-1; CDR3: CASSWRAPGGPEAFF
V: TRBV6-8; J: TRBJ1-5; CDR3: CASSLIGRGASSNQPQHF
V: TRBV5-1; J: TRBJ1-3; CDR3: CASSLGRGGNTIYF
V: TRBV6-1; J: TRBJ1-3; CDR3: CASSEARPGAAGNTIYF
V: TRBV5-6; J: TRBJ1-1; CDR3: CASSLSITEAFF
V: TRBV4-3; J: TRBJ2-1; CDR3: CASSQVNQAGEQFF
V: TRBV7-9; J: TRBJ1-2; CDR3: CASSFTPLGRIYGYTF
V: TRBV25-1; J: TRBJ1-1; CDR3: CASTEPGQYTEAFF
V: TRBV7-2; J: TRBJ2-2; CDR3: CASSLDAVLVRTGELFF
V: TRBV29-1; J: TRBJ1-3; CDR3: CSVALGAGNTIYF
V: TRBV6-1; J: TRBJ2-3; CDR3: CASSEVGGGDTQYF
V: TRBV10-1; J: TRBJ2-5; CDR3: CASSEYARGETQYF
V: TRBV6-2/TRBV6-3; J: TRBJ1-6; CDR3: CASSYGDTRSYNSPLHF
V: TRBV2; J: TRBJ2-3; CDR3: CASRNGLATDTQYF
V: TRBV6-2/TRBV6-3; J: TRBJ2-1; CDR3: CASSGQGGSYNEQFF
V: TRBV3-1/TRBV3-2; J: TRBJ1-4; CDR3: CASSRKDRASGYNEKLFF
V: TRBV7-9; J: TRBJ2-1; CDR3: CASSPSGVWGGEQFF
V: TRBV2; J: TRBJ1-3; CDR3: CASSEDRGRNTIYF
V: TRBV7-8; J: TRBJ1-5; CDR3: CASSLGARANQPQHF
V: TRBV6-1; J: TRBJ1-2; CDR3: CASSDRNNYGYTF
V: TRBV27; J: TRBJ1-2; CDR3: CASSLFGRGDYGYTF
V: TRBV2; J: TRBJ2-3; CDR3: CASSEWVAGGVDTQYF
V: TRBV19; J: TRBJ1-5; CDR3: CASSIEGRGYSNQPQHF
V: TRBV19; J: TRBJ2-1; CDR3: CASSIAGKSYNEQFF
V: TRBV7-9; J: TRBJ1-2; CDR3: CASSQNRLTGYTF
V: TRBV27; J: TRBJ1-2; CDR3: CASSFLTAGSANYGYTF
V: TRBV7-3; J: TRBJ2-7; CDR3: CASSLYGTSGGHSSYEQYF
V: TRBV5-1; J: TRBJ2-3; CDR3: CASSLETSDRYQYF
V: TRBV29-1; J: TRBJ1-2; CDR3: CSVSWDRGYGYTF
V: TRBV4-1; J: TRBJ1-2; CDR3: CASSQPVGGFDGYTF
V: TRBV9; J: TRBJ1-4; CDR3: CASSRGGGEKLFF
V: TRBV12-3/TRBV12-4; J: TRBJ1-1; CDR3: CASSLGTATEAFF
V: TRBV19; J: TRBJ1-1; CDR3: CASRKEGTGVMNTEAFF
V: TRBV6-1; J: TRBJ1-2; CDR3: CASSEHWGGDGYTF
V: TRBV6-2/TRBV6-3; J: TRBJ2-3; CDR3: CASSIATGPDTQYF
V: TRBV7-2; J: TRBJ1-2; CDR3: CASSSRQGATNYGYTF
V: TRBV3-1/TRBV3-2; J: TRBJ2-2; CDR3: CASSLWGTGMTGELFF
V: TRBV5-1; J: TRBJ2-5; CDR3: CASTQLGQGQETQYF
V: TRBV24-1; J: TRBJ2-2; CDR3: CATGPTGPGNTGELFF
V: TRBV30; J: TRBJ1-5; CDR3: CAWAGEGQPQHF
V: TRBV19; J: TRBJ1-2; CDR3: CASNPEAGTVYGYTF